This is a list of T cell receptor beta chains from one sample in a study of blood T cell repertoires in COVID-19. The repertoire was sequenced with immunoSEQ multiplex PCR; TCRdb's copy has only in-frame clones and lacks some. The data contain just over 650,000 clones, 85% to 90% of them singletons. Specimen: peripheral blood. Receptors originate from a young woman with acute or convalescent COVID-19. CDR3s include the opening cysteine and the closing phenylalanine or tryptophan.

TRBV5-1	CASSARDSEKLFF
TRBV19	CASTSQVPKWVVTEAFF
TRBV7-9	CASSLDGGPSDTQYF
TRBV11-2	CASSSLQGRRYGYTF
TRBV30	CAWGGRETSNQPQHF
TRBV6-1	CASSEPRQGVNSPLHF
TRBV24-1	CATQQGAGSDTQYF
TRBV4-1	CASSQGGSSSGGMNTEAFF
TRBV25-1	CASSISEGRFSGNTIYF
TRBV6-6	CASSYGQGSEAFF
TRBV7-9	CASSYTGRPFRPYYEQYF
TRBV3-1/TRBV3-2	CASSQDRWENYGYTF
TRBV11-2	CASSTGQRTYEQYF
TRBV4-1	CASSQAPGLAMETQYF
TRBV7-9	CASSRVDTEAFF
TRBV18	CASSPPGAVNQPQHF
TRBV5-1	CASSALKLAQYNEQFF
TRBV18	CASSPERRGGYTF
TRBV2	CASRGPLNYGYTF
TRBV21-1	CASSKSFGDRGNQPQHF
TRBV7-2	CASREGGLEYGYTF
TRBV2	CAILWGVLGNEQFF
TRBV24-1	CATSDLFSEGTDTQYF
TRBV7-9	CASSYLSTGAFEKLFF
TRBV19	CASSKTTGAHLATNEKLFF
TRBV6-1	CASSEARRQIMNTEAFF
TRBV7-9	CASSPTDTQYF